The 5 T cell receptor beta chains listed next were all sequenced from one sample in a study of T cells in Graves' hyperthyroidism and ophthalmopathy. RNA transcripts gave rise to amplified TCR beta CDR3 regions. The primer set for the first-round RT-PCR of the TCR CDR3 was HTBI. A single record per CDR3 protein comes from TCRdb applying MiXCR to the multiplex PCR reads. This table has more than 500,000 distinct CDR3 sequences, roughly 15% appearing once. Material for sequencing was blood. Receptors originate from a woman in her thirties or forties with Graves' ophthalmopathy.

This clonotype was found many times. The V gene is TRBV28, the J gene TRBJ2-4, with D possibly matching TRBD1 (6 bases). This CDR3 comprises 15 residues. The V and J ends lost 4 bases and 2 bases respectively, with 12 bases between them. Germline V CDR1 and CDR2: MDHEN, SYDVKM. The CDR3 DNA reads TGTGCCAGCAGTTCGGACAGCTATCCCAAAAACATTCAGTACTTC. Translating it yields CASSSDSYPKNIQYF.

This clonotype was observed at least ten times. This chain links TRBV3-1 with TRBJ1-2, with D perhaps TRBD1 (6 bases). This CDR3 is 15 amino acids long. In germline, CDR1 is LGHDT, CDR2 YNNKEL (reference sequence). V lost 8 bases to trimming and J lost 8 bases, with 24 bases between them. Here the CDR3 reads CASGTGVVQGDGYTF. DNA of the CDR3: TGTGCCAGCGGTACCGGGGTAGTACAGGGAGACGGCTACACCTTC. Full variable domain (missing parts from reference TRBV3-1 and TRBJ1-2): DTAVSQTPKYLVTQMGNDKSIKCEQNLGHDTMYWYKQDSKKFLKIMFSYNNKELIINETVPNRFSPKSPDKAHLNLHINSLELGDSAVYFCASGTGVVQGDGYTFGSGTRLTVV.

This clonotype was seen repeatedly, ten times or more. A much larger clonotype is one base distant, so this may be a read error. The chain joins TRBV6-5 to TRBJ1-1; D not resolved. V shed 4 bases and J shed 3 bases, with 9 bases lying between them. The CDR3 spans 13 residues. Germline V gene sequence: CDR1 MNHEY, CDR2 SVGAGI. The CDR3 bases are TGTGCCAGCAGTTCCGCCCAGCACACTGAAGCTTTCTTT. It is translated as CASSSAQHTEAFF.

This clonotype was seen ten or more times. This chain connects TRBV19 to TRBJ2-7; 8 bases agree with TRBD1. Germline V CDR1 and CDR2: LNHDA, SQIVND (reference sequence). CDR3 length: 13 amino acids. J was trimmed by 5 bases and V by 3 bases; bases with no gene match: 3. CDR3 in DNA: TGTGCCAGTAGTATTCAGGGGGCCGACGAGCAGTACTTC. This translates into CASSIQGADEQYF.

This clonotype was observed many times. The genes are TRBV12-3 or TRBV12-4 and TRBJ2-2; the D gene is possibly TRBD1 (6 bases). V was shortened by 3 bases and J by 13 bases, with 12 bases between the two germline ends. The CDR3 length is 12 residues. CDR3 amino acids: CASSFWSRGLFF. Here the CDR3 DNA reads TGTGCCAGCAGTTTCTGGAGCAGGGGGCTGTTTTTT.